The T cell receptor beta chain under discussion was sequenced for a study of T cell responses to AZD1222 COVID-19 vaccine. Trimming pared 7 bases from V and 2 bases from J, leaving 17 bases between. The CDR3 has 15 residues. Germline-derived CDR1 and CDR2 are LGHNA and YSLEER. Clones were sequenced by immunoSEQ multiplex PCR, and TCRdb holds only the in-frame ones, with some missing. The data hold some 91,000 clones, with around 90% observed a single time. Specimen: peripheral blood, collected on day 0 of AZD1222 vaccination. The source is an adult in good health. The chain uses TRBV4-3 and TRBJ1-1; TRBD1 is a possible D gene (5 bases). The CDR3 here is CASNTFHQGNTEAFF. CDR3 in DNA: TGCGCCAGCAACACGTTCCATCAGGGAAACACTGAAGCTTTCTTT.